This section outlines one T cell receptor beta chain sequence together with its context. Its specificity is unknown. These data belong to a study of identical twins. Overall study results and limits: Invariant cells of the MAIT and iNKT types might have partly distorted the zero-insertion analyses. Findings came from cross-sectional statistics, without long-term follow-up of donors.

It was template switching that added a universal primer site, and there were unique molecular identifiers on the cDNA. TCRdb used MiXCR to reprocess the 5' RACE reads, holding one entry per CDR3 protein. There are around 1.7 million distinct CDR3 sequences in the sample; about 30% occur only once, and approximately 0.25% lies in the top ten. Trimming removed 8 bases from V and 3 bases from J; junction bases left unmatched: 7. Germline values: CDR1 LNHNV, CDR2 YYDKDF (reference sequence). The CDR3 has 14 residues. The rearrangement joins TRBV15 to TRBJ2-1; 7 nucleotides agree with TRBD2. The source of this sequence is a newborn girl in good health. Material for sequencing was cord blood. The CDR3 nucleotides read TGTGCCACCCCGCGGGAGTTACGCTACAATGAGCAGTTCTTC. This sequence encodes CATPRELRYNEQFF.